A selection of T cell receptor beta chains follows, all from one sample in a study of blood T cell repertoires in COVID-19. The protocol was immunoSEQ multiplex PCR, while the TCRdb copy is restricted to in-frame clones and leaves out a portion. This sample has approximately 230,000 clones, with 86% found just once. The material sequenced was peripheral blood. The receptors come from a young man who had recovered from COVID-19. Both conserved end residues are part of each CDR3. The D gene is left open where the match is weak. Not every row has a clone size; where given, it reads once, few, many or a size class.

TRBJ1-6 | . | TRBV19 | . | CASSGRGGSPLHF | TGTGCCAGTAGCGGCAGGGGAGGGTCACCCCTCCACTTT
TRBJ1-1 | . | TRBV6-2/TRBV6-3 | few | CASSYIERGAFF | TGTGCCAGCAGTTACATAGAACGGGGTGCTTTCTTT
TRBJ2-2 | TRBD2 | TRBV11-3 | . | CASSFYASGGTGELFF | TGTGCCAGCAGCTTTTACGCTAGCGGGGGGACCGGGGAGCTGTTTTTT
TRBJ1-1 | TRBD1 | TRBV11-3 | few | CASSLVGQTEAFF | TGTGCCAGCAGCTTAGTGGGACAGACTGAAGCTTTCTTT
TRBJ1-1 | TRBD1 | TRBV2 | few | CASRLTTGLNTEAFF | TGTGCCAGCAGGCTAACGACAGGGCTGAACACTGAAGCTTTCTTT
TRBJ2-7 | TRBD2 | TRBV19 | . | CASRTSGGHQYF | TGTGCCAGTCGGACTAGCGGGGGTCACCAGTACTTC
TRBJ1-4 | TRBD1 | TRBV18 | . | CASSRDRDIEKLFF | TGTGCCAGCTCAAGGGACAGAGACATTGAAAAACTGTTTTTT
TRBJ1-2 | TRBD1 | TRBV19 | few | CASSIGQAFYGYTF | TGTGCCAGTAGTATTGGACAGGCCTTCTATGGCTACACCTTC
TRBJ2-7 | TRBD1 | TRBV4-1 | . | CASSFLGQTVGEQYF | TGCGCCAGCAGCTTTTTGGGACAGACGGTGGGGGAGCAGTACTTC
TRBJ1-1 | TRBD1 | TRBV19 | . | CASSISIGTAEAFF | TGTGCCAGTAGTATCTCTATCGGGACAGCTGAAGCTTTCTTT
TRBJ1-5 | . | TRBV27 | . | CASSYLGGMGNQPQHF | TGTGCCAGCAGTTACCTCGGGGGGATGGGTAATCAGCCCCAGCATTTT
TRBJ2-7 | . | TRBV6-5 | . | CASSYGHHEQYF | TGTGCCAGCAGTTACGGGCACCACGAGCAGTACTTC
TRBJ2-3 | . | TRBV11-2 | . | CASSLLGGGYHTDTQYF | TGTGCCAGCAGCTTACTGGGTGGGGGGTACCACACAGATACGCAGTATTTT
TRBJ1-1 | TRBD1 | TRBV5-1 | . | CASSTGGTEAFF | TGCGCCAGCAGCACAGGGGGCACTGAAGCTTTCTTT
TRBJ1-1 | . | TRBV5-4 | . | CASSLEPGVDTEAFF | TGTGCCAGCAGCTTGGAACCGGGGGTGGACACTGAAGCTTTCTTT
TRBJ2-1 | . | TRBV2 | . | CASSDWGPQTNEQFF | TGTGCCAGCAGTGACTGGGGCCCTCAGACCAATGAGCAGTTCTTC
TRBJ2-1 | . | TRBV30 | . | CAWSVQGRGEQFF | TGTGCCTGGAGTGTACAGGGTAGGGGTGAGCAGTTCTTC
TRBJ2-7 | . | TRBV28 | . | CASSLGDTNYEQYF | TGTGCCAGCAGTTTGGGGGACACTAACTACGAGCAGTACTTC
TRBJ1-1 | TRBD1 | TRBV28 | few | CASRPGQVNTEAFF | TGTGCCAGCAGACCGGGACAGGTGAACACTGAAGCTTTCTTT
TRBJ2-7 | . | TRBV5-4 | once | CASSSGPLGSSYEQYF | TGTGCCAGCAGCTCGGGGCCACTCGGGAGCTCCTACGAGCAGTACTTC
TRBJ2-1 | TRBD2 | TRBV18 | once | CASSPPAGDPYNEQFF | TGTGCCAGCTCACCACCCGCGGGGGATCCCTACAATGAGCAGTTCTTC
TRBJ2-3 | . | TRBV5-6 | few | CASSLIAQKSTDTQYF | TGTGCCAGCAGCTTGATAGCCCAGAAGAGCACAGATACGCAGTATTTT
TRBJ1-5 | . | TRBV28 | . | CASSFWGAQHF | TGTGCCAGCAGTTTTTGGGGGGCCCAGCATTTT
TRBJ2-7 | . | TRBV19 | once | CASSIVPGLNYEQYF | TGTGCCAGTAGTATAGTTCCAGGGCTGAACTACGAGCAGTACTTC
TRBJ2-3 | . | TRBV24-1 | . | CATRSTDTQYF | TGTGCCACCCGGTCCACAGATACGCAGTATTTT
TRBJ1-2 | . | TRBV6-2/TRBV6-3 | . | CASSLGIANYGYTF | TGTGCCAGCAGTTTGGGCATCGCTAACTATGGCTACACCTTC
TRBJ2-5 | . | TRBV19 | . | CASSIVRELQETQYF | TGTGCCAGTAGTATAGTGCGGGAACTCCAAGAGACCCAGTACTTC
TRBJ1-2 | TRBD1 | TRBV6-6 | . | CASSPGTDYGYTF | TGTGCCAGCAGCCCTGGGACAGATTATGGCTACACCTTC
TRBJ1-1 | TRBD1 | TRBV5-6 | . | CASSFPTGATEAFF | TGTGCCAGCAGTTTCCCTACAGGGGCCACTGAAGCTTTCTTT
TRBJ2-1 | TRBD2 | TRBV29-1 | . | CSVPGTSGGSYNEQFF | TGCAGCGTCCCTGGGACTAGCGGGGGGTCCTACAATGAGCAGTTCTTC
TRBJ1-2 | TRBD1 | TRBV7-9 | few | CASSLAGRGLAGYTF | TGTGCCAGCAGCTTAGCGGGCAGGGGGCTTGCTGGCTACACCTTC
TRBJ2-1 | . | TRBV4-3 | . | CASSQDMAQNYNEQFF | TGCGCCAGCAGCCAAGACATGGCACAGAATTACAATGAGCAGTTCTTC
TRBJ2-3 | TRBD2 | TRBV7-8 | . | CASSLGLAGGPGTDTQYF | TGTGCCAGCAGCTTAGGACTAGCGGGGGGGCCAGGCACAGATACGCAGTATTTT
TRBJ2-3 | TRBD2 | TRBV7-9 | . | CASSYGGAGNTQYF | TGTGCCAGCAGCTACGGGGGGGCCGGGAATACGCAGTATTTT
TRBJ2-7 | . | TRBV29-1 | . | CSVGSDTDEQYF | TGCAGCGTTGGGAGTGATACGGACGAGCAGTACTTC
TRBJ2-5 | . | TRBV5-5 | . | CASSSLATGETQYF | TGTGCCAGCAGCTCTCTAGCTACCGGAGAGACCCAGTACTTC
TRBJ2-5 | . | TRBV10-1 | . | CASPSEGTQYF | TGCGCCAGCCCCTCCGAGGGGACCCAGTACTTC
TRBJ1-6 | . | TRBV25-1 | . | CASREGGHSPLHF | TGTGCCAGCAGGGAGGGTGGGCATTCACCCCTCCACTTT
TRBJ2-5 | . | TRBV5-4 | . | CASSLGGGRSYHRETQYF | TGTGCCAGCAGCTTGGGGGGGGGCCGCTCTTACCACCGAGAGACCCAGTACTTC
TRBJ2-3 | . | TRBV3-1/TRBV3-2 | . | CASSVQATDTQYF | TGTGCCAGCAGTGTTCAGGCCACAGATACGCAGTATTTT